Below are 17 T cell receptor beta chains sequenced from a single sample in a study of cytomegalovirus exposure and HLA in healthy donors listed by TCRdb under 2017. Library preparation used the immunoSEQ multiplex PCR assay. For the multiplex PCR, a mixture combining 60 forward primers for TCR Vbeta segments and 13 reverse primers for TCR Jbeta segments was used. Not all clones reach the TCRdb copy of this immuneACCESS table, which keeps in-frame sequences only. Checked studies attribute under half of the gap to unresolved V genes and leave the rest unexplained. In all, the sample holds about 180,000 clones, and around 82% of those were seen once. The ten largest clones capture around 5.7% of the sample. Input material: PBMCs. The receptors come from a man in his forties in good health and CMV-seronegative.

V gene TRBV18 combines with J gene TRBJ1-1; D might be TRBD1 (5 bases). Germline CDR1 reads KGHSH; CDR2 reads LQKENI. The CDR3 covers 14 residues. The germline V and J ends were trimmed by 1 base and 5 bases, with 11 bases remaining between them. CDR3 sequence: CASSPRSGPTEAFF. DNA of the CDR3: TGTGCCAGCTCACCACGATCAGGGCCTACTGAAGCTTTCTTT.

The chain recombines TRBV10-2 with TRBJ1-5; no clear D. There are 12 residues in the CDR3. The germline V and J ends were trimmed by 8 bases and 7 bases, with 12 bases remaining between them. Germline V CDR1 and CDR2: WSHSY, SAAADI. The CDR3 spells CASANEKQPQHF. The DNA of the CDR3 is TGCGCCAGCGCTAACGAGAAACAGCCCCAGCATTTT.

This chain uses TRBV5-8 with TRBJ2-7, with D perhaps TRBD2 (5 bases). The CDR3 contains 15 residues. V was shortened by 0 bases and J by 6 bases, with 16 bases between the two germline ends. In germline, CDR1 is SGHTS, CDR2 YDEGEE. The CDR3 region has the DNA TGTGCCAGCAGCTTGGAACTAGTGGGTTTCGGCGAGCAGTACTTC. Its protein is CASSLELVGFGEQYF.

The chain carries TRBV9 and TRBJ2-1; 8 positions match TRBD2. V lost 3 bases to trimming and J lost 6 bases; unmatched junction nucleotides: 14. There are 17 residues in the CDR3. Germline loops: CDR1 SGDLS, CDR2 YYNGEE. The CDR3 here is CASSEGAGTSGSNEQFF. CDR3 sequence (DNA): TGTGCCAGCAGCGAGGGAGCAGGAACTAGCGGATCCAATGAGCAGTTCTTC.

This clone was recorded a few times. This chain joins TRBV4-1 and TRBJ1-2; a possible D gene is TRBD1 (6 bases). There are 13 residues in the CDR3. Germline loops: CDR1 MGHRA, CDR2 YSYEKL. V lost 0 bases to trimming and J lost 4 bases, with 6 bases between them. The CDR3 DNA reads TGCGCCAGCAGCCAAGACAGGGGCTATGGCTACACCTTC. Encoded protein: CASSQDRGYGYTF.

The V and J genes are TRBV29-1 and TRBJ1-2; D not resolved. The V end was cut by 0 bases, the J end by 4 bases, with 12 bases between. Germline V gene data show CDR1 as SQVTM and CDR2 as ANQGSEA. The CDR3 length is 14 residues. The CDR3 DNA sequence: TGCAGCGTTGAAGATTTGAGGGCTGGCTATGGCTACACCTTC. This encodes CSVEDLRAGYGYTF.

The chain links TRBV7-2 to TRBJ2-1, with D possibly TRBD2 on 5 matching bases. The CDR3 has 13 residues. Trimming removed 5 bases from V and 6 bases from J, with 11 bases in between. CDR1 and CDR2 (germline): SGHTA, FQGNSA. This CDR3 reads CASSLYRGNEQFF. The CDR3 DNA sequence: TGTGCCAGCAGCCTGTACCGGGGCAATGAGCAGTTCTTC.

The rearrangement links TRBV7-7 to TRBJ2-5, with D possibly TRBD1 on 6 matching bases. The germline CDR1 and CDR2 sequences are SSHAT and FNYEAQ (reference sequence). V dropped 0 bases and J dropped 5 bases, with 13 bases sitting between them. The CDR3 runs to 15 residues. The chain's CDR3 is CASSLAAGVGETQYF. The CDR3 DNA reads TGTGCCAGCAGCTTAGCTGCAGGGGTAGGGGAGACCCAGTACTTC. The complete variable domain, with remaining parts taken from reference TRBV7-7 and TRBJ2-5, reads GAGVSQSPRYKVTKRGQDVTLRCDPISSHATLYWYQQALGQGPEFLTYFNYEAQPDKSGLPSDRFSAERPEGSISTLTIQRTEQRDSAMYRCASSLAAGVGETQYFGPGTRLLVL.

This clone appeared a few times. The gene calls are TRBV2 and TRBJ1-1; D call uncertain. CDR1 is SNHLY and CDR2 is FYNNEI in the germline V gene. The V end was cut by 6 bases, the J end by 4 bases, with 12 bases between. The CDR3 consists of 13 residues. CDR3: CASSPDWSTEAFF. CDR3 coding DNA: TGTGCCAGCAGCCCAGACTGGAGCACTGAAGCTTTCTTT.

The chain links TRBV10-3 to TRBJ2-4; D perhaps matches TRBD2 (5 bases). The CDR3 contains 11 residues. CDR1 and CDR2 (germline): ENHRY, SYGVKD. V shed 2 bases and J shed 9 bases, with 5 bases lying between them. DNA for the CDR3: TGTGCCATCAGTGAGCGGGGCATTCAGTACTTC. Its protein is CAISERGIQYF.

The gene calls are TRBV5-4 and TRBJ1-4; 8 positions agree with TRBD1. Germline loops: CDR1 SGHNT, CDR2 YYREEE (reference sequence). J gave up 8 bases and V 0 bases, and 6 bases lay outside the gene matches. The CDR3 loop spans 15 amino acids. CDR3 sequence: CASSLGTGIVEKLFF. The CDR3 DNA reads TGTGCCAGCAGCTTGGGGACAGGGATCGTCGAAAAACTGTTTTTT.

This chain links TRBV13 with TRBJ1-2; no clear D. Germline CDR1 reads PRHDT; CDR2 reads FYEKMQ (reference sequence). CDR3 length equals 13 residues. Trimming took 6 bases from V and 7 from J, leaving 15 bases between them. The CDR3 nucleotides are TGTGCCAGCAGACACACCGGGAGTCGTGGCTACACCTTC. It translates to CASRHTGSRGYTF.

J is TRBJ2-3 and V is TRBV4-1, with TRBD2 as a possible D gene (5 bases). The CDR3 is 16 residues long. The V end lost 0 bases, the J end lost 0 bases, and 10 bases lay between the germline ends. Germline assignment: CDR1 MGHRA and CDR2 YSYEKL. In DNA form, the CDR3 reads TGCGCCAGCAGCCAAGAGGTGGTAGCGAGCACAGATACGCAGTATTTT. This codes for CASSQEVVASTDTQYF.

The rearrangement uses TRBV7-2 and TRBJ1-4, with TRBD1 matching 8 bases. After removal of 5 bases from V and 11 bases from J, the junction contained 7 bases not matched to a gene. The CDR3 is 13 amino acids. Germline lookup yields CDR1 SGHTA and CDR2 FQGNSA. CDR3 sequence: CASSPNRGGKLFF. The CDR3 DNA follows: TGTGCCAGCAGCCCTAACAGGGGGGGGAAACTGTTTTTT. Looking up the rest from reference TRBV7-2 and TRBJ1-4 gives the full variable domain: GAGVSQSPSNKVTEKGKDVELRCDPISGHTALYWYRQSLGQGLEFLIYFQGNSAPDKSGLPSDRFSAERTGGSVSTLTIQRTQQEDSAVYLCASSPNRGGKLFFGSGTQLSVL.

The rearrangement uses TRBV5-1 and TRBJ2-7, with 13 bases fitting TRBD2. V lost 4 bases and J lost 2; bases outside the gene matches: 6. Per the germline V gene, CDR1 is SGHRS and CDR2 is YFSETQ. The CDR3 is 16 amino acids. CDR3 DNA: TGCGCCAGCAGCATCGGGACTAGCGGGACCGCCTACGAGCAGTACTTC. It translates to CASSIGTSGTAYEQYF. Filled out from reference TRBV5-1 and TRBJ2-7, the complete variable domain reads KAGVTQTPRYLIKTRGQQVTLSCSPISGHRSVSWYQQTPGQGLQFLFEYFSETQRNKGNFPGRFSGRQFSNSRSEMNVSTLELGDSALYLCASSIGTSGTAYEQYFGPGTRLTVT.

The chain employs TRBV7-2 and TRBJ2-5; 7 bases match TRBD2. This CDR3 has 15 amino acids. The V gene's germline CDR1 is SGHTA and CDR2 FQGNSA. The V gene end was trimmed by 5 bases and the J gene end by 3 bases; junction bases not matched to a gene: 9. CDR3 nucleotide sequence: TGTGCCAGCAGCCCCGGCGGGACTACAGAAGAGACCCAGTACTTC. Translation gives CASSPGGTTEETQYF. The full variable domain, its missing parts supplied by reference TRBV7-2 and TRBJ2-5, is GAGVSQSPSNKVTEKGKDVELRCDPISGHTALYWYRQSLGQGLEFLIYFQGNSAPDKSGLPSDRFSAERTGGSVSTLTIQRTQQEDSAVYLCASSPGGTTEETQYFGPGTRLLVL.

The CDR3, as DNA: TGTGCTAGTGGCCCTACAGGGACAGCGGATCAGCCCCAGCATTTT. Its protein product is CASGPTGTADQPQHF. The genes are TRBV12-5 and TRBJ1-5; 7 bases agree with TRBD1. The CDR3 spans 15 residues. The germline V gene has CDR1 LGHNT and CDR2 FRNRAP. V lost 6 bases, J lost 5 bases, and 10 bases stayed unmatched. Looking up the rest from reference TRBV12-5 and TRBJ1-5 gives the full variable domain: DARVTQTPRHKVTEMGQEVTMRCQPILGHNTVFWYRQTMMQGLELLAYFRNRAPLDDSGMPKDRFSAEMPDATLATLKIQPSEPRDSAVYFCASGPTGTADQPQHFGDGTRLSIL.